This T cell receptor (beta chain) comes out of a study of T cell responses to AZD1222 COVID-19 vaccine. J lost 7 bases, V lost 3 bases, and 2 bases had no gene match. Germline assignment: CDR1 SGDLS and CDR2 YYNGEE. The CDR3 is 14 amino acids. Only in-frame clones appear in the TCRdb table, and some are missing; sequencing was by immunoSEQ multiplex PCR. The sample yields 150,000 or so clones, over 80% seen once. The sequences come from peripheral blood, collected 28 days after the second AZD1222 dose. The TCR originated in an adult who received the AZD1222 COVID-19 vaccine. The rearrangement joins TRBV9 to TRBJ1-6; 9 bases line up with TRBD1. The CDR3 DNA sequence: TGTGCCAGCAGCGGGGACAGGGAAAATTCACCCCTCCACTTT. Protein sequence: CASSGDRENSPLHF.